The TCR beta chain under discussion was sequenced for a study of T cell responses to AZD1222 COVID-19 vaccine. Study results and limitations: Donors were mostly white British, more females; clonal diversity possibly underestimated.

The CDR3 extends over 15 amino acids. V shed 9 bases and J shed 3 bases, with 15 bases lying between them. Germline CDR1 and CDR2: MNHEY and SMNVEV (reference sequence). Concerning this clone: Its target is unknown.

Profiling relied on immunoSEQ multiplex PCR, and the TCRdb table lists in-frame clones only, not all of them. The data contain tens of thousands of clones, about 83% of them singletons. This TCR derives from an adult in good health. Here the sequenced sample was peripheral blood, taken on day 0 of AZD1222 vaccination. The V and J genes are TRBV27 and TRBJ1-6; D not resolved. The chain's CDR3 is CASSPRIGYNSPLHF. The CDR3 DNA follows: TGTGCCAGTTCCCCAAGGATCGGCTATAATTCACCCCTCCACTTT.